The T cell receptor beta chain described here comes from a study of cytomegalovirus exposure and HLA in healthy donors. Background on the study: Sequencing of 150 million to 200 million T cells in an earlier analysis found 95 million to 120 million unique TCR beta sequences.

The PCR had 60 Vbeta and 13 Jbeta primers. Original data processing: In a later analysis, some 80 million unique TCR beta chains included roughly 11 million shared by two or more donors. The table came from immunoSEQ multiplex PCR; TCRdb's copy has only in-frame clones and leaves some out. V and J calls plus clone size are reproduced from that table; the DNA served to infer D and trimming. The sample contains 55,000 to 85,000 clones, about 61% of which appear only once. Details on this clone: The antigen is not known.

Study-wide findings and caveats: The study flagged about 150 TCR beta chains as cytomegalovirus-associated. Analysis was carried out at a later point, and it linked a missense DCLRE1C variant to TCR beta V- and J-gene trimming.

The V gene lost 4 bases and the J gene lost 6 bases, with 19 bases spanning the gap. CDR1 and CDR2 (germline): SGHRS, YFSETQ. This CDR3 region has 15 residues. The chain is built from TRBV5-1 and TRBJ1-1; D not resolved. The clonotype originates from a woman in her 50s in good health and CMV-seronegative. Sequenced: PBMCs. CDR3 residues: CASSPSRGIDPEAFF. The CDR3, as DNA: TGCGCCAGCAGCCCCTCTCGAGGGATAGATCCTGAAGCTTTCTTT.